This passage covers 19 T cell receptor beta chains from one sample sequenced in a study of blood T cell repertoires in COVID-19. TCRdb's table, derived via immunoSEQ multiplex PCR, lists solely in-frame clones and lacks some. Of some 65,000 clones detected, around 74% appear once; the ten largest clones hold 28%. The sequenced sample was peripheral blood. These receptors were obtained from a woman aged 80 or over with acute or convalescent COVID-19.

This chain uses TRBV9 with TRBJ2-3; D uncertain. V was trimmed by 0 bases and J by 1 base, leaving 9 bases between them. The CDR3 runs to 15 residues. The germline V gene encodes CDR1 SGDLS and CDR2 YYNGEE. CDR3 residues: CASSVGSTGTDTQYF. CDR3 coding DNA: TGTGCCAGCAGCGTAGGAAGTACTGGCACAGATACGCAGTATTTT.

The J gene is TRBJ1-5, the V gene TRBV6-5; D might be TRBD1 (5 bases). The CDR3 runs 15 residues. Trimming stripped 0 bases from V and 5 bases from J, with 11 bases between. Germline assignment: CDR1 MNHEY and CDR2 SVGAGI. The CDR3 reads CASSYSGGSDQPQHF. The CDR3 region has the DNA TGTGCCAGCAGTTACTCGGGGGGATCGGATCAGCCCCAGCATTTT.

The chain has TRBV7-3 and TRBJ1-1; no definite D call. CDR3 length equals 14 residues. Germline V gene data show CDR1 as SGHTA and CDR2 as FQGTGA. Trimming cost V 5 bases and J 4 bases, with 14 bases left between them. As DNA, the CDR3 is TGTGCCAGCAGCCCGGGTCCCCGGGGCACTGAAGCTTTCTTT. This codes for CASSPGPRGTEAFF.

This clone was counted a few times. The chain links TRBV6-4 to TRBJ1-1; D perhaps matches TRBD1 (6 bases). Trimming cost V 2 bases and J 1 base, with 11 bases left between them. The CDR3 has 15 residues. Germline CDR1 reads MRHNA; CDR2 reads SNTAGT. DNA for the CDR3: TGTGCCAGCAGTGACGGGACAACTACGAACACTGAAGCTTTCTTT. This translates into CASSDGTTTNTEAFF.

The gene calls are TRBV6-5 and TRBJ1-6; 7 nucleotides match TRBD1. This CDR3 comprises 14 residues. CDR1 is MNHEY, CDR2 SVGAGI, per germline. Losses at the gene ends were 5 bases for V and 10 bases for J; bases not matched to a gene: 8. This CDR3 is CASSPRQGDSPLHF. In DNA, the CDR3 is TGTGCCAGCAGTCCTAGACAGGGAGACTCACCCCTCCACTTT.

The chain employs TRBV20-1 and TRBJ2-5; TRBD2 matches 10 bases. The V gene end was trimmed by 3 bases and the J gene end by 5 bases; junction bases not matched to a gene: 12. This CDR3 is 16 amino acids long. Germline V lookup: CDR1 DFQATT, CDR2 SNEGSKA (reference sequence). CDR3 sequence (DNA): TGCAGTGCTAGTTGGCTAGCGGGAGTTGTTGTGGAGACCCAGTACTTC. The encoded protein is CSASWLAGVVVETQYF.

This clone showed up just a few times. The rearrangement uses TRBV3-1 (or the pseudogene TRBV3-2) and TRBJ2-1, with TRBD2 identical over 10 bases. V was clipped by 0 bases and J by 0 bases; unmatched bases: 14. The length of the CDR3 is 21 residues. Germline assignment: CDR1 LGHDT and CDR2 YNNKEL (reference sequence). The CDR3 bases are TGTGCCAGCAGCCAAGAAGTCCCCCCCGGGACTAGCGAAAGCTCCTACAATGAGCAGTTCTTC. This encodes CASSQEVPPGTSESSYNEQFF.

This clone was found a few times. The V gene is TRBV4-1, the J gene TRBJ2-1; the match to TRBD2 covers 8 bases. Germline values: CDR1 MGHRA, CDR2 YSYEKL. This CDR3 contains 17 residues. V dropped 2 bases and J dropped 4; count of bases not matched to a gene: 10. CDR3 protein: CASSQPPGLGVYNEQFF. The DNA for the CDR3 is TGCGCCAGCAGCCAACCACCGGGACTAGGCGTTTACAATGAGCAGTTCTTC.

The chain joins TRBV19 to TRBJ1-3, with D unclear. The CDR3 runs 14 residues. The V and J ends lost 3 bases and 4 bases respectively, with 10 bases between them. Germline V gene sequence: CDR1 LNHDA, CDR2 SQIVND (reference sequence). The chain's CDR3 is CASSMAGAGNTIYF. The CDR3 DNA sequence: TGTGCCAGTAGTATGGCAGGCGCCGGAAACACCATATATTTT.

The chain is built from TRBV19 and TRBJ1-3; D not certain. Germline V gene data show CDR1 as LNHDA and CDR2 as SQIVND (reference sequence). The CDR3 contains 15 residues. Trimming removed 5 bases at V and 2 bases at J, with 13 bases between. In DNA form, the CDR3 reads TGTGCCAGTAGTCGGAGGGCGCAGGCTGGAAACACCATATATTTT. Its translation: CASSRRAQAGNTIYF. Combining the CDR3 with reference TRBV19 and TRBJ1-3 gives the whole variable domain DGGITQSPKYLFRKEGQNVTLSCEQNLNHDAMYWYRQDPGQGLRLIYYSQIVNDFQKGDIAEGYSVSREKKESFPLTVTSAQKNPTAFYLCASSRRAQAGNTIYFGEGSWLTVV.

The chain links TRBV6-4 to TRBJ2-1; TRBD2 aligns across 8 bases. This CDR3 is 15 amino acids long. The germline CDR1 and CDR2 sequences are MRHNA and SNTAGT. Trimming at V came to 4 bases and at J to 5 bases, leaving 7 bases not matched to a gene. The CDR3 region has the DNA TGTGCCAGCAGTGCCATCGGGGGGGCGGACAATGAGCAGTTCTTC. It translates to CASSAIGGADNEQFF.

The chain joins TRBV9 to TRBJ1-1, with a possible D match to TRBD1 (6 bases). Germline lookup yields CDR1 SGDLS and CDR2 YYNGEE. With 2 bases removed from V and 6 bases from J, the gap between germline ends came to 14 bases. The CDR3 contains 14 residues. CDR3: CASSVLPGAPEAFF. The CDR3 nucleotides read TGTGCCAGCAGCGTGTTACCAGGGGCCCCTGAAGCTTTCTTT.

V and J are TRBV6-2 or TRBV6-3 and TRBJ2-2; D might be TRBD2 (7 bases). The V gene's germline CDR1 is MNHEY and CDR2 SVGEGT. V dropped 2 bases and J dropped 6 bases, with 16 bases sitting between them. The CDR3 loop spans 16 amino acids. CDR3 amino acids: CASSYRGTTNAGELFF. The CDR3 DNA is TGTGCCAGCAGTTACAGGGGGACTACAAACGCCGGGGAGCTGTTTTTT.

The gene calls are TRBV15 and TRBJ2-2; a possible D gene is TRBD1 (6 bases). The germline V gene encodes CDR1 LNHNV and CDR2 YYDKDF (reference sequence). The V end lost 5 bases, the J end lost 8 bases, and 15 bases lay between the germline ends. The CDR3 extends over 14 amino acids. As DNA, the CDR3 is TGTGCCACCAGCTTAACCTCAGGGGTGGGGGAGCTGTTTTTT. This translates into CATSLTSGVGELFF.

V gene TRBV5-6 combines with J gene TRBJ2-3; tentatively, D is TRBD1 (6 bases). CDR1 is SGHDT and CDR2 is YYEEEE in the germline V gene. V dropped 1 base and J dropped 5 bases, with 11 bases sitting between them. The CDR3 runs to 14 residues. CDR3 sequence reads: CASSLRQGLDTQYF. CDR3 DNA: TGTGCCAGCAGCTTGAGGCAGGGGCTAGATACGCAGTATTTT.

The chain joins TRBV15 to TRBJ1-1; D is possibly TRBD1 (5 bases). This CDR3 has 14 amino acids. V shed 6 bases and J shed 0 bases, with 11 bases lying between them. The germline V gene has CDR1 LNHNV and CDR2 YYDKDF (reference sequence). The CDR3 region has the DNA TGTGCCACCAGTTCCCTAGGGGTGAACACTGAAGCTTTCTTT. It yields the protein CATSSLGVNTEAFF.

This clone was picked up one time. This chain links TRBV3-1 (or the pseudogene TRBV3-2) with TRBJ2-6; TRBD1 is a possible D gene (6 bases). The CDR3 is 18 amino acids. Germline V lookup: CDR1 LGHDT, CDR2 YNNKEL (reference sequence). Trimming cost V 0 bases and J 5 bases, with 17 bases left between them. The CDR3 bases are TGTGCCAGCAGCCAAGAGCTCAGACAGGCCGGGTGGGCCAACGTCCTGACTTTC. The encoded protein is CASSQELRQAGWANVLTF.

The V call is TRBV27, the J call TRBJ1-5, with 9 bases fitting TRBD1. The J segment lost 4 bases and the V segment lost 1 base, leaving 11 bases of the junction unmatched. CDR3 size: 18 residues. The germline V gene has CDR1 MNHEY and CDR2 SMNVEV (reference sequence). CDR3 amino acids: CASSLYSVGTGPNQPQHF. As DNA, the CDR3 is TGTGCCAGCAGTTTATACTCCGTAGGGACAGGGCCAAATCAGCCCCAGCATTTT.

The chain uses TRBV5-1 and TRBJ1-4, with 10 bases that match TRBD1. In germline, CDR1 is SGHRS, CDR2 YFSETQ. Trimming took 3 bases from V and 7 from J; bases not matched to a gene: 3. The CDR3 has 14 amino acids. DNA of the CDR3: TGCGCCAGCAGCTATGGACAGGGGGGTGAAAAACTGTTTTTT. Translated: CASSYGQGGEKLFF.